This T cell receptor (beta chain) emerged from a study of cytomegalovirus exposure and HLA in healthy donors. Germline V CDR1 and CDR2: LNHDA, SQIVND (reference sequence). Trimming took off 3 bases at V and 0 bases at J, with 12 bases between the two ends. CDR3 size: 15 residues. The assay was immunoSEQ multiplex PCR, and TCRdb's table has in-frame clones only and misses some. The table lists about 160,000 clones, around four fifths of them singletons. Sequenced: PBMCs. This chain links TRBV19 with TRBJ2-7; D might be TRBD1 (6 bases). The source is a man aged 25-45 years in good health and CMV-seropositive. Written as DNA, the CDR3 is TGTGCCAGTAGTATGGGCAGGGGTGCCTCCTACGAGCAGTACTTC. Its protein is CASSMGRGASYEQYF.